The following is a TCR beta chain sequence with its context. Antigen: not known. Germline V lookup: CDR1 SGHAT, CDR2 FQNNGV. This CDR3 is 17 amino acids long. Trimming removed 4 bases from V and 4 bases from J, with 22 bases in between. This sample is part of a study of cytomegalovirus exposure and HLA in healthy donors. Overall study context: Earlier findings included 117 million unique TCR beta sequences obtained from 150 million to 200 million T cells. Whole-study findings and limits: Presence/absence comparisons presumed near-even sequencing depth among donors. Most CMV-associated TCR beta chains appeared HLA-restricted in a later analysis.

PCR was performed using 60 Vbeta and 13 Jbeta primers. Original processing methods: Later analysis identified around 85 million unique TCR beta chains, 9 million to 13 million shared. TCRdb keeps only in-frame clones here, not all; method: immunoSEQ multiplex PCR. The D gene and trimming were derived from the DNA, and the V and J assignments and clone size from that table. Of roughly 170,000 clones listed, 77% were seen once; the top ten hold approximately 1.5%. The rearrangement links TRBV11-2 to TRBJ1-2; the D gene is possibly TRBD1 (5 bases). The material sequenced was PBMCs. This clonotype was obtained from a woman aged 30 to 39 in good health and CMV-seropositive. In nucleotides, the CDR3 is TGTGCCAGCAGCTCTGGGCGGGCTTCTGGGAGGGGCTATGGCTACACCTTC. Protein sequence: CASSSGRASGRGYGYTF.